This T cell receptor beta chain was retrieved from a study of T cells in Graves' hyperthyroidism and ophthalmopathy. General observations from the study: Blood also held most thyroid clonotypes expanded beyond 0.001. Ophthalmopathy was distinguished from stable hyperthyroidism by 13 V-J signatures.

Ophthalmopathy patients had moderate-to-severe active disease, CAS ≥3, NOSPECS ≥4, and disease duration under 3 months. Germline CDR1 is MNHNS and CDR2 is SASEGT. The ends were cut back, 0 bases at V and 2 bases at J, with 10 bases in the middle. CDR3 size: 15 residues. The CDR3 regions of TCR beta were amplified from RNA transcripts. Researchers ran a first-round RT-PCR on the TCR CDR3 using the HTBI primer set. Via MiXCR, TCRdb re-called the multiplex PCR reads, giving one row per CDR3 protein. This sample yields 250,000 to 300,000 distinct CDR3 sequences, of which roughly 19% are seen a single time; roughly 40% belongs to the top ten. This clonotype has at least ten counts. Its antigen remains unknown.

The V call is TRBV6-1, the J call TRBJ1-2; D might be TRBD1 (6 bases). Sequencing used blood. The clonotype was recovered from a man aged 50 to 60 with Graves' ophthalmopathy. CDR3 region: CASSEAQGTNYGYTF. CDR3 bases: TGTGCCAGCAGTGAAGCGCAGGGGACCAACTATGGCTACACCTTC.